A single sample gave rise to the 21 T cell receptor beta chains below, sequenced in a study of T cells in Graves' hyperthyroidism and ophthalmopathy. Amplified TCR beta CDR3 regions derived from RNA transcripts. A set of HTBI primers served as the primers for a first-round RT-PCR of the TCR CDR3. TCRdb redid the calling of the multiplex PCR reads with MiXCR, one entry per CDR3 protein. Seen here are 380,000 or so distinct CDR3 sequences, roughly 19% observed once, and the top ten hold about 3.5%. Material for sequencing was blood. The source of these receptors is a woman younger than 30 with Graves' hyperthyroidism.

In this sample, this clonotype turned up many times. This chain uses TRBV2 with TRBJ1-5; D not resolved. The CDR3 totals 18 residues. V lost 0 bases and J lost 5, with 20 bases in between. Germline V gives CDR1 SNHLY, CDR2 FYNNEI. CDR3 DNA sequence: TGTGCCAGCAGTGAAGCGAGGACGGCTATGTTCCAGCATCAGCCCCAGCATTTT. This sequence encodes CASSEARTAMFQHQPQHF.

Many counts were recorded for this clonotype. The chain is built from TRBV20-1 and TRBJ2-5; 11 bases are a match to TRBD2. CDR3 length: 14 amino acids. CDR1 and CDR2 (germline): DFQATT, SNEGSKA (reference sequence). The trim removed 6 bases at V and 4 bases at J, leaving 7 bases unmatched. The CDR3 is CSAAASGGIETQYF. The CDR3 DNA sequence: TGCAGTGCGGCCGCTAGCGGGGGGATAGAGACCCAGTACTTC.

This clonotype was detected ten times or more. The chain has TRBV24-1 and TRBJ2-3; a possible D gene is TRBD2 (5 bases). CDR1 is KGHDR, CDR2 SFDVKD, per germline. V was pared by 4 bases and J by 7 bases, with 11 bases between. The CDR3 length is 13 residues. This chain's CDR3 is CATSEYDYNTQYF. CDR3 DNA: TGTGCCACCAGTGAATATGACTATAATACGCAGTATTTT.

This clonotype was counted only a few times. A much larger clone is a single base away; this may be a read error. V usage is TRBV5-1 and J usage is TRBJ2-7; 9 bases line up with TRBD2. CDR3 length: 14 amino acids. The germline V gene has CDR1 SGHRS and CDR2 YFSETQ. Unmatched junction bases numbered 14, after V lost 9 bases and J lost 7 bases. For the CDR3, the DNA is TGCGCCATCAGTCCAGACGGGACTAGCTTTGAGCAGTACTTC. Translated, it gives CAISPDGTSFEQYF. Variable domain in full (rest from reference TRBV5-1 and TRBJ2-7): KAGVTQTPRYLIKTRGQQVTLSCSPISGHRSVSWYQQTPGQGLQFLFEYFSETQRNKGNFPGRFSGRQFSNSRSEMNVSTLELGDSALYLCAISPDGTSFEQYFGPGTRLTVT.

This clonotype was recorded many times. V is TRBV7-8 and J is TRBJ2-7, with D maybe TRBD2 (5 bases). Trimming pared 6 bases from V and 4 bases from J, leaving 10 bases between. CDR1 and CDR2 from the germline V gene are SGHVS and FQNEAQ. The CDR3 covers 12 residues. The CDR3 DNA reads TGTGCCAGCAGTCGGCCGGGATACGAGCAGTACTTC. Protein product: CASSRPGYEQYF.

This clonotype showed up many times. The rearrangement uses TRBV30 and TRBJ1-1; D gene ambiguous. V lost 4 bases and J 4 bases, leaving 7 bases between the germline ends. The CDR3 is 11 residues long. The V gene's germline CDR1 is GTSNPN and CDR2 SVGIG (reference sequence). CDR3 sequence (DNA): TGTGCCTGGACCGGGAGCACTGAAGCTTTCTTT. This translates into CAWTGSTEAFF.

This clonotype was seen repeatedly, ten times or more. Written as DNA, the CDR3 is TGTGCCAGCAGTTACTCGGCCAGGCTCAATCAGCCCCAGCATTTT. Translation gives CASSYSARLNQPQHF. The J gene is TRBJ1-5, the V gene TRBV6-5; D gene ambiguous. V was trimmed by 0 bases and J by 3 bases, leaving 9 bases between them. This CDR3 has 15 amino acids. In germline, CDR1 is MNHEY, CDR2 SVGAGI.

This clonotype has a handful of counts. V usage is TRBV18 and J usage is TRBJ1-1; TRBD1 matches 7 bases. There are 15 residues in the CDR3. Germline loops: CDR1 KGHSH, CDR2 LQKENI. After removal of 6 bases from V and 1 base from J, the junction contained 8 bases not matched to a gene. Here the CDR3 reads CASSQGGPRNTEAFF. The DNA for the CDR3 is TGTGCCAGCTCCCAGGGGGGGCCGAGGAACACTGAAGCTTTCTTT.

This clonotype occurred many times. This chain uses TRBV29-1 with TRBJ2-7; D is tentatively TRBD1 or TRBD2 (5 bases each). With 2 bases removed from V and 3 bases from J, the gap between germline ends came to 23 bases. This CDR3 contains 17 residues. From germline, CDR1 is SQVTM and CDR2 ANQGSEA. Here the CDR3 DNA reads TGCAGCGTTGAAAGGCTAGTCCCCTCGAAGGGGAGCTACGAGCAGTACTTC. Protein sequence: CSVERLVPSKGSYEQYF.

This clonotype was picked up one time. The J gene is TRBJ1-1, the V gene TRBV12-5, with 7 bases matching TRBD1. V lost 7 bases and J lost 6; bases outside the gene matches: 11. CDR3 length equals 14 residues. Germline V gene lookup returns CDR1 LGHNT and CDR2 FRNRAP. The CDR3, as DNA: TGTGCTAGTGCTCCGCACCAGGGGGGAGCTGAAGCTTTCTTT. Its protein product is CASAPHQGGAEAFF.

J is TRBJ1-1 and V is TRBV11-2; TRBD1 is a possible D gene (6 bases). There are 14 residues in the CDR3. Germline CDR1 is SGHAT and CDR2 is FQNNGV. Trimming cost V 1 base and J 10 bases, with 16 bases left between them. CDR3: CASSLVGGASRAFF. The CDR3 DNA reads as TGTGCCAGCAGCTTAGTTGGGGGGGCTAGCAGAGCTTTCTTT.

The gene calls are TRBV27 and TRBJ2-2; TRBD2 matches 10 bases. Germline V gives CDR1 MNHEY, CDR2 SMNVEV (reference sequence). The junction had 8 bases not matched to a gene; V was cut back by 4 bases and J by 0 bases. There are 18 residues in the CDR3. CDR3: CASSSLIGLAANTGELFF. As DNA, the CDR3 is TGTGCCAGCAGTTCCCTAATCGGACTAGCGGCGAACACCGGGGAGCTGTTTTTT.

The J gene is TRBJ2-2, the V gene TRBV9, with 12 bases fitting TRBD1. Per the germline V gene, CDR1 is SGDLS and CDR2 is YYNGEE. This CDR3 comprises 16 residues. V was clipped by 0 bases and J by 7 bases; unmatched bases: 4. The CDR3 loop is CASSVEGTGGYGELFF. Written as DNA, the CDR3 is TGTGCCAGCAGCGTAGAGGGGACAGGGGGCTACGGGGAGCTGTTTTTT.

Many counts were recorded for this clonotype. J is TRBJ1-2 and V is TRBV12-3 or TRBV12-4, with D possibly TRBD1 on 5 matching bases. V was pared by 7 bases and J by 4 bases, with 13 bases between. This CDR3 spans 13 amino acids. The CDR3 loop is CASTFQGGYGYTF. The CDR3 coding sequence is TGTGCCAGCACCTTTCAGGGAGGCTATGGCTACACCTTC.

Many counts were recorded for this clonotype. The chain employs TRBV27 and TRBJ2-2; 8 bases are a match to TRBD2. Germline CDR1 MNHEY, CDR2 SMNVEV (reference sequence). V lost 9 bases and J lost 4; bases outside the gene matches: 7. There are 14 residues in the CDR3. In nucleotides, the CDR3 is TGTGCCAGTAAGAGGGCGGGGGGCACCGGGGAGCTGTTTTTT. This translates into CASKRAGGTGELFF.

This clonotype was observed at least ten times. The rearrangement joins TRBV7-3 to TRBJ2-2; TRBD1 agrees at 8 bases. The germline V gene has CDR1 SGHTA and CDR2 FQGTGA. This CDR3 has 17 amino acids. V dropped 4 bases and J dropped 1; count of bases not matched to a gene: 8. In DNA form, the CDR3 reads TGTGCCAGCAGCTCAAACCCGGGACAGGTGAACACCGGGGAGCTGTTTTTT. This encodes CASSSNPGQVNTGELFF.

This clonotype was seen many times. The chain links TRBV2 to TRBJ1-2, with 7 nucleotides matching TRBD1. This CDR3 has 18 residues. Germline V gene lookup returns CDR1 SNHLY and CDR2 FYNNEI. V lost 7 bases and J lost 2; bases outside the gene matches: 19. CDR3 loop: CASTPRGKGEQGNYGYTF. CDR3 in DNA: TGTGCCAGCACCCCGAGGGGTAAGGGAGAACAGGGGAACTATGGCTACACCTTC. Looking up the rest from reference TRBV2 and TRBJ1-2 gives the full variable domain: EPEVTQTPSHQVTQMGQEVILRCVPISNHLYFYWYRQILGQKVEFLVSFYNNEISEKSEIFDDQFSVERPDGSNFTLKIRSTKLEDSAMYFCASTPRGKGEQGNYGYTFGSGTRLTVV.

This clonotype was seen ten or more times. The J gene is TRBJ1-2, the V gene TRBV12-3 or TRBV12-4; D call uncertain. V was clipped by 7 bases and J by 8 bases, with 23 bases between them. CDR3 length: 15 amino acids. Here the CDR3 reads CASTSSLGHRLGYTF. Here the CDR3 DNA reads TGTGCCAGCACCTCTTCATTAGGGCATCGGCTAGGCTACACCTTC.

The chain uses TRBV6-4 and TRBJ1-5; no clear D. CDR1 and CDR2 (germline): MRHNA, SNTAGT. CDR3 length: 10 amino acids. The germline V and J ends were trimmed by 8 bases and 8 bases, with 7 bases remaining between them. The CDR3 protein is CASEGKPQHF. CDR3 sequence (DNA): TGTGCCAGCGAAGGGAAGCCCCAGCATTTT.

At least ten counts were recorded for this clonotype. A single base separates this from a much larger clone, so it may be a read error. V and J are TRBV5-1 and TRBJ2-4; D is perhaps TRBD1 (5 bases). Germline values: CDR1 SGHRS, CDR2 YFSETQ. There are 13 residues in the CDR3. Trimming removed 1 base from V and 14 bases from J, with 16 bases in between. CDR3 region: CASSLWQGQIKYF. CDR3 sequence (DNA): TGCGCCAGCAGCTTGTGGCAGGGCCAGATTAAGTACTTC.

This clonotype has a handful of counts. The rearrangement links TRBV29-1 to TRBJ2-5; possibly TRBD1 or TRBD2 for D (6 bases each). The germline V and J ends were trimmed by 4 bases and 4 bases, with 10 bases remaining between them. The CDR3 covers 12 residues. Germline values: CDR1 SQVTM, CDR2 ANQGSEA. The CDR3: CSVAGGGETQYF. The CDR3 DNA reads TGCAGCGTTGCCGGAGGGGGAGAGACCCAGTACTTC.